The sequence of this T cell receptor (beta chain) was determined in a study of blood T cell repertoires in COVID-19. Study-level information: Spain, Italy and the United States supplied samples that represented acute and convalescent COVID-19. Sources were T cells, B-cell-depleted T cells, or PBMCs; the material itself was cDNA or gDNA.

J was trimmed by 3 bases and V by 1 base; bases with no gene match: 6. The CDR3 runs to 15 residues. Germline CDR1 is SGHTS and CDR2 is YDEGEE. In the authors' workflow: Estimated nucleated cell counts came from reference gene primer amplification. Produced via immunoSEQ multiplex PCR; TCRdb's table is partial and in-frame only. V, J and clone size derive from that table, while D and trimming were established from the DNA sequence. Of about 260,000 clones in the sample, more than 85% were seen once. The sequencing sample was made of peripheral blood. The clonotype was recovered from a person under 35 with COVID-19, enrolled during active disease. V gene TRBV5-8 combines with J gene TRBJ2-5; TRBD2 matches at 7 bases. This chain's CDR3 is CASSLTGGTEETQYF. The CDR3 DNA reads as TGTGCCAGCAGCTTGACCGGGGGGACGGAAGAGACCCAGTACTTC.